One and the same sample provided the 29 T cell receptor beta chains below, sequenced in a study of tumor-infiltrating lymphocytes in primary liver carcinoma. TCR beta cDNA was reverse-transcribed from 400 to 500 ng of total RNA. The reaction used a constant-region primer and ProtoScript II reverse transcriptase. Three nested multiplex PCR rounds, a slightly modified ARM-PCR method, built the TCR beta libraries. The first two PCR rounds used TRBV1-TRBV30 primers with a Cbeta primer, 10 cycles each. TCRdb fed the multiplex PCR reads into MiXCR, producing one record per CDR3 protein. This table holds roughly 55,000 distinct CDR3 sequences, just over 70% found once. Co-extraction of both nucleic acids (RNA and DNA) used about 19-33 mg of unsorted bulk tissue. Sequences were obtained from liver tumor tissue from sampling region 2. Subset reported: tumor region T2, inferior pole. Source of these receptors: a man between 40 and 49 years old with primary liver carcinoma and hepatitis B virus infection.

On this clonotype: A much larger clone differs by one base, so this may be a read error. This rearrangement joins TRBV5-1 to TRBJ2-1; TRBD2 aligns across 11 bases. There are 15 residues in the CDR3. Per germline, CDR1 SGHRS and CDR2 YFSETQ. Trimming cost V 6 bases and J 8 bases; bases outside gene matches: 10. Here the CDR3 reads CASNDTSGSVDEQFF. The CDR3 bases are TGCGCCAGCAACGATACTAGCGGGAGTGTCGATGAGCAGTTCTTC.

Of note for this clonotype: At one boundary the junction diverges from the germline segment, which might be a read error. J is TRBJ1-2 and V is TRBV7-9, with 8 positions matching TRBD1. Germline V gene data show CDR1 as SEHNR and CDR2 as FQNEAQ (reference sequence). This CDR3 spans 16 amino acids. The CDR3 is CASSLSGTGMVYGYTF. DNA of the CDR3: TGTGCCAGCAGCCTAAGCGGGACAGGTATGGTATATGGCTACACTTTC.

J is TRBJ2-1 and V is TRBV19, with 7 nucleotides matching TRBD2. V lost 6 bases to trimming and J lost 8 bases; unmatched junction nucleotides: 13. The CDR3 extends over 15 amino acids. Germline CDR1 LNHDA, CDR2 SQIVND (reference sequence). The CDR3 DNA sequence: TGTGCCAGTAGGCTAACTAGCGAGAGAACGGATGAGCAGTTCTTC. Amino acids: CASRLTSERTDEQFF.

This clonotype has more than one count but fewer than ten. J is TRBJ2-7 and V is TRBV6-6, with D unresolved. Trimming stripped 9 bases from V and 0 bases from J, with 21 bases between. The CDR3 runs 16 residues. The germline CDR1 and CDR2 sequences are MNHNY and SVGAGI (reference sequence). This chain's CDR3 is CASLLDGGRSSYEQYF. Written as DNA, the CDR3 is TGTGCCAGTCTTTTGGATGGCGGAAGAAGCTCCTACGAGCAGTACTTC.

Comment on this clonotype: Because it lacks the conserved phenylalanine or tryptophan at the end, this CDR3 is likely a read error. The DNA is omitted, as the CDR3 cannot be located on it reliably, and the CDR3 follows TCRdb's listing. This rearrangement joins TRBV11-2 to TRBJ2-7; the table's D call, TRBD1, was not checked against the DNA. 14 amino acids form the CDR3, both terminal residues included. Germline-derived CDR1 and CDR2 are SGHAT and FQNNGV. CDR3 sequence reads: CASSSRTGGYEQCI.

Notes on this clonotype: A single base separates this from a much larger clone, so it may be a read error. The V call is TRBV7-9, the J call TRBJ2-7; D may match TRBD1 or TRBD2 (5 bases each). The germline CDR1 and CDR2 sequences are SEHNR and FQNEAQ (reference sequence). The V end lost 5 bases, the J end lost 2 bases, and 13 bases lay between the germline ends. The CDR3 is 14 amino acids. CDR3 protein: CASSPREWAYEQYF. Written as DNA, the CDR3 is TGTGCCAGCAGCCCCAGGGAGTGGGCCTACGAGCAGTACTTC. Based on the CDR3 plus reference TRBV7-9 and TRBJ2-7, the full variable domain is DTGVSQNPRHKITKRGQNVTFRCDPISEHNRLYWYRQTLGQGPEFLTYFQNEAQLEKSRLLSDRFSAERPKGSFSTLEIQRTEQGDSAMYLCASSPREWAYEQYFGPGTRLTVT.

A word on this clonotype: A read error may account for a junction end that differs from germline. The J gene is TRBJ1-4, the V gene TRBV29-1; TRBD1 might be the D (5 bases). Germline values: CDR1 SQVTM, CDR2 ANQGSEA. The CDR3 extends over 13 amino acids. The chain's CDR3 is CSVEDRDGEELLF. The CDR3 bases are TGCAGCGTTGAAGACAGGGATGGGGAAGAACTGTTATTT.

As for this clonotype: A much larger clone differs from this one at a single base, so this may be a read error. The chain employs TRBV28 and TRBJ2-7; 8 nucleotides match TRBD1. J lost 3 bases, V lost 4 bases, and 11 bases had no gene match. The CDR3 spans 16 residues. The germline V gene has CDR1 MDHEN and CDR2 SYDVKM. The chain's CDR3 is CASSSTRTGTDYEQYF. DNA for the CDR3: TGTGCCAGCAGTTCGACCAGGACAGGGACCGACTACGAGCAGTACTTC. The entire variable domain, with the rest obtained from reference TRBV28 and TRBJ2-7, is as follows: DVKVTQSSRYLVKRTGEKVFLECVQDMDHENMFWYRQDPGLGLRLIYFSYDVKMKEKGDIPEGYSVSREKKERFSLILESASTNQTSMYLCASSSTRTGTDYEQYFGPGTRLTVT.

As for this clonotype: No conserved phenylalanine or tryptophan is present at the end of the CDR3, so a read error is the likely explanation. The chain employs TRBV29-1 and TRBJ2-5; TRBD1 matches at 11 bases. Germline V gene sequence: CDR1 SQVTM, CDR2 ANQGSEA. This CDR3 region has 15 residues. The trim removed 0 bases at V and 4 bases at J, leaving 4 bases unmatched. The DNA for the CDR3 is TGCAGCGTTGAAGAGGACAGGGGGCGAGCAGAGACCCAGTACTTA. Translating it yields CSVEEDRGRAETQYL.

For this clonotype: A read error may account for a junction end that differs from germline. The CDR3 here is CTSSQTPGGGKETQHF. The CDR3 bases are TGTACCAGCAGCCAAACTCCTGGTGGGGGGAAGGAGACCCAGCACTTC. This sequence joins TRBV11-2 and TRBJ2-5, with D tentatively TRBD2 (6 bases). The CDR3 has 16 amino acids. Germline V gene lookup returns CDR1 SGHAT and CDR2 FQNNGV.

CDR3 residues: CASRDMGYDEQFF. In DNA form, the CDR3 reads TGTGCCAGCCGGGACATGGGCTATGATGAGCAGTTCTTC. The genes are TRBV7-2 and TRBJ2-1, with a tentative D call TRBD1 (6 bases). CDR1 and CDR2 (germline): SGHTA, FQGNSA. CDR3 length: 13 amino acids. Trimming took off 8 bases at V and 8 bases at J, with 16 bases between the two ends.

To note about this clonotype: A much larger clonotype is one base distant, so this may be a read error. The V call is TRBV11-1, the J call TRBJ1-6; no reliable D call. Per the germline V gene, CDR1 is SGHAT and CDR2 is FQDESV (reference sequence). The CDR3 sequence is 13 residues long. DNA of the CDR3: TGTGCCAGCAGCCGGATACTGGTTTCACCCTTCCACTTT. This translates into CASSRILVSPFHF.

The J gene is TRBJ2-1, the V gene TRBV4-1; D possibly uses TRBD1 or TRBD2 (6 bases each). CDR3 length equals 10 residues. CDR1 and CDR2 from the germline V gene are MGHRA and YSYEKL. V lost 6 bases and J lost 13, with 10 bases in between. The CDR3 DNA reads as TGCGCCAGCAGTGCGGGACATCAGTTCTTC. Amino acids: CASSAGHQFF.

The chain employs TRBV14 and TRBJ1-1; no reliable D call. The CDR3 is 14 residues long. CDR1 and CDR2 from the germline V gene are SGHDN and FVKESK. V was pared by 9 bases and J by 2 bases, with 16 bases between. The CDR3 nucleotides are TGTGCCAGTAGGCCCCTGGAGGGAAACACTGAAGCTTTCTTT. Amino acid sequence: CASRPLEGNTEAFF.

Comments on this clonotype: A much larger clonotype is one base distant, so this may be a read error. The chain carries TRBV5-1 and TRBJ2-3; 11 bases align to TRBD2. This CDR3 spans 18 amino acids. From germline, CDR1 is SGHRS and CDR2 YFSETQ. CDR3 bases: TGCGCCAGCAACTTGGGGGGGACTAGCGGTTCCCGCACAGATACGCAGTATTTT. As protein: CASNLGGTSGSRTDTQYF.

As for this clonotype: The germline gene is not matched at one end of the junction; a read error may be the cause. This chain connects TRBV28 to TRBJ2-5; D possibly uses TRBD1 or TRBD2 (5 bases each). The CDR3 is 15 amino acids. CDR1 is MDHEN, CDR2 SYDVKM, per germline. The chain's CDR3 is CGSSVGTWTQETQYF. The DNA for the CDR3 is TGTGGCAGCAGTGTCGGGACGTGGACTCAAGAGACCCAGTACTTC.

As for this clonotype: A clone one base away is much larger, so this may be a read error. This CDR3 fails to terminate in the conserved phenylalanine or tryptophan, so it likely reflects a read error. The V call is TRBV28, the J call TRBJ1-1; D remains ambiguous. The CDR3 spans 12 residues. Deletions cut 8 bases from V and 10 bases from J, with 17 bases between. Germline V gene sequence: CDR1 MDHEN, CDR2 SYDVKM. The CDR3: CASEGGRIGAFY. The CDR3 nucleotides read TGTGCCAGCGAAGGAGGGAGGATCGGAGCTTTCTAT.

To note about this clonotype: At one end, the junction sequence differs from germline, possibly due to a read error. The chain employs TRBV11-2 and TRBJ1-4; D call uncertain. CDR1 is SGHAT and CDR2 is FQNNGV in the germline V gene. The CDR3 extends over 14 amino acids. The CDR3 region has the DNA TGTGCCATCAGCTTATACTGGGGTGAGGAAAAACTGTTTTTT. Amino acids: CAISLYWGEEKLFF.

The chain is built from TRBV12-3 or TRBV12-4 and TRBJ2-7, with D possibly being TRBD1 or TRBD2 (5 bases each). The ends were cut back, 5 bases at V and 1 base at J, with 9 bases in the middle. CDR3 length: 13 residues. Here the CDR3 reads CASSLGGSYEQYF. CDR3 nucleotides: TGTGCCAGCAGTCTTGGGGGATCCTACGAGCAGTACTTC.

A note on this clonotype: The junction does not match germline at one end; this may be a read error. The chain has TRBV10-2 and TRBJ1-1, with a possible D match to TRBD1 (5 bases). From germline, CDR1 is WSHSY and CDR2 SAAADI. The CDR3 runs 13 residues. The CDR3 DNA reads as TGCGCAAGCACCGTGGGACGGAACAGTGAAGCTTTCTTC. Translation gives CASTVGRNSEAFF.

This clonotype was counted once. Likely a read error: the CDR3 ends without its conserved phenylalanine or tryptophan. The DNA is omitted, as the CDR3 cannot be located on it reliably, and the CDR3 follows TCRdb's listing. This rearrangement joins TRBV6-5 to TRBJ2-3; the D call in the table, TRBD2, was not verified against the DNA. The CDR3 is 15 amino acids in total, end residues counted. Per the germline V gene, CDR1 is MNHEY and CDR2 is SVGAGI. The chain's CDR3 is CASNPGLAGTDTKYL.

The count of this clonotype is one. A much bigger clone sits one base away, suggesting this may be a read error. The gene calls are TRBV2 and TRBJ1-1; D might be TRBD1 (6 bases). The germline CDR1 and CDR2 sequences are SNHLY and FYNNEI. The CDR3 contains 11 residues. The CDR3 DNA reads TGTGCCAGCAGCCCGACAGGTGAAGCTCTCTTT. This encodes CASSPTGEALF.

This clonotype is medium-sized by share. CDR3 sequence (DNA): TGCAGCGTTGTCGGGACAGGGAGCAATGAGCAGTTCTTC. This gives the protein CSVVGTGSNEQFF. V is TRBV29-1 and J is TRBJ2-1, with 9 positions matching TRBD1. CDR3 length: 13 amino acids. CDR1 is SQVTM and CDR2 is ANQGSEA in the germline V gene. V was pared by 4 bases and J by 6 bases, with 4 bases of the junction left unmatched.

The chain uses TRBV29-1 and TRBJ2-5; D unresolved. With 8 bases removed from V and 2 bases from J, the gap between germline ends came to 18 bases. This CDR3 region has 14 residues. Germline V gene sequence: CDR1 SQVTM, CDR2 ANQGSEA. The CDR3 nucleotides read TGCAGCTTTAGGACGGCATCGCTTCAAGAGACCCAGTACTTC. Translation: CSFRTASLQETQYF.

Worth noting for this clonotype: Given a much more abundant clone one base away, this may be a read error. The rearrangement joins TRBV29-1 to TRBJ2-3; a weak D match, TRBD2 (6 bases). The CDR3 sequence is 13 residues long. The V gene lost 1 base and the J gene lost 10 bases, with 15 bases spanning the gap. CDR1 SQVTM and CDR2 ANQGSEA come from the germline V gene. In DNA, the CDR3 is TGCAGCGTTGAAGCACAGGAGGGATACGCGCAGTATTTT. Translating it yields CSVEAQEGYAQYF.

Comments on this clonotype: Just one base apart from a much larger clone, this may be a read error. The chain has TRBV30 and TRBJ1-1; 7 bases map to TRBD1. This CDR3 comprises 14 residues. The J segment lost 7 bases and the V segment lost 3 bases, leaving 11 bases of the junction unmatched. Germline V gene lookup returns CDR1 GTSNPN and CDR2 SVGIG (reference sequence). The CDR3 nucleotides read TGTGCCTGGAGCTCAACGACAGGGAATGGTGAAGCTTTCTTT. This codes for CAWSSTTGNGEAFF.

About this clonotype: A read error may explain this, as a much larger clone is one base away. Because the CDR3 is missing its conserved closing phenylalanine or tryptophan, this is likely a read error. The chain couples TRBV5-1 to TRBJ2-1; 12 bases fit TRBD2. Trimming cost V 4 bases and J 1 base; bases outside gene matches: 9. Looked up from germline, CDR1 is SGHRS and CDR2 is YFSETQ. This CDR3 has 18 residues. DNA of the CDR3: TGCGCCAGCAGCGGCCTTCTAGCGGGAGGGCCTTCCTACAATGAGCAGTTCTAC. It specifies CASSGLLAGGPSYNEQFY.

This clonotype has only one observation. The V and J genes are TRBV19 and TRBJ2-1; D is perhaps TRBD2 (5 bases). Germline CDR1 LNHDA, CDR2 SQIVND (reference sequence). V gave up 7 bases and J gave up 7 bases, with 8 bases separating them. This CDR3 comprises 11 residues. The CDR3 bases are TGTGCCAGTAATAGAGGGAATGAGCAGTTCTTC. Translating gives CASNRGNEQFF.

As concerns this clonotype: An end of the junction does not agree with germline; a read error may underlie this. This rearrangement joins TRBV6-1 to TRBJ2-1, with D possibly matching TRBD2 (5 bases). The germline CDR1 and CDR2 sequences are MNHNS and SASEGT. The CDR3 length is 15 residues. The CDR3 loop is CASTLGASSWTEQLF. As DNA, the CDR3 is TGTGCCAGCACCCTGGGCGCTAGCAGTTGGACTGAGCAGTTGTTC.